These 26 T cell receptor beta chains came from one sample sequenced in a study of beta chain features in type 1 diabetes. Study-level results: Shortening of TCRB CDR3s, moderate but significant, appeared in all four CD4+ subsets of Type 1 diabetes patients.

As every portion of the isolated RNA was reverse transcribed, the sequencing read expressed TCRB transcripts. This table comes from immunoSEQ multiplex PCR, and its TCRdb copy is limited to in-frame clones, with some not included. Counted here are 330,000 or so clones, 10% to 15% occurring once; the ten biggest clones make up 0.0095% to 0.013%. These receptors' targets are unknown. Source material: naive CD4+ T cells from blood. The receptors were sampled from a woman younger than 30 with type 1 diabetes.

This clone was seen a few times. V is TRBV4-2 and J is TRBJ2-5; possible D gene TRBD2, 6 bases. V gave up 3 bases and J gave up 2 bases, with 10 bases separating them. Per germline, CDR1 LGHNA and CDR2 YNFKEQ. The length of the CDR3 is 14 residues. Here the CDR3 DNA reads TGTGCCAGCAGCCAGGGGGACTGGCAAGAGACCCAGTACTTC. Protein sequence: CASSQGDWQETQYF.

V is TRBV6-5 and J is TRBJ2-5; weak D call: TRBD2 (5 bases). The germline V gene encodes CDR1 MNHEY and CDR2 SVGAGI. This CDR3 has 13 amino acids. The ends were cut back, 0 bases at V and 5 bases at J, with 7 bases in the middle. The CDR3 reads CASSYSGGETQYF. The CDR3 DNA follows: TGTGCCAGCAGTTACTCCGGAGGCGAGACCCAGTACTTC.

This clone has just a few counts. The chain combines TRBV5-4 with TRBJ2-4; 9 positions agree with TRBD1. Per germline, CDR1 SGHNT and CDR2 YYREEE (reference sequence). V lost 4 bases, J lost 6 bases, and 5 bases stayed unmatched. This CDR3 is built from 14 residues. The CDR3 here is CASSRDRDGNIQYF. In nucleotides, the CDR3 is TGTGCCAGCAGCAGGGACAGGGATGGAAACATTCAGTACTTC.

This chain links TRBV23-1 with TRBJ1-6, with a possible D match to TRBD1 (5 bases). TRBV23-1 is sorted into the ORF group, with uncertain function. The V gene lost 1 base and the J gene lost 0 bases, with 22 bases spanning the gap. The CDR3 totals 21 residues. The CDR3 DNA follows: TGCGCCAGCAGTCAATTGAGCTTGACAGAGAGAATAAGCTCCTATAATTCACCCCTCCACTTT. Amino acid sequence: CASSQLSLTERISSYNSPLHF.

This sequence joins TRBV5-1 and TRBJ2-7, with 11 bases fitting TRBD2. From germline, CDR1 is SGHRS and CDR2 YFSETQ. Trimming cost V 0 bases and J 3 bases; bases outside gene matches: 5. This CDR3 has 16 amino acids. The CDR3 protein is CASSLASGRTRYEQYF. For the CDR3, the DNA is TGCGCCAGCAGCTTGGCTAGCGGGAGGACACGCTACGAGCAGTACTTC.

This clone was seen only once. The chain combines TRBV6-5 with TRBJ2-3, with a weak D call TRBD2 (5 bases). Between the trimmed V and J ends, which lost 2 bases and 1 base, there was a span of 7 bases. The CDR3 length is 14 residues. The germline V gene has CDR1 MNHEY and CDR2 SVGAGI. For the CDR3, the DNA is TGTGCCAGCAGTTACCTAGCAGGCACAGATACGCAGTATTTT. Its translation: CASSYLAGTDTQYF.

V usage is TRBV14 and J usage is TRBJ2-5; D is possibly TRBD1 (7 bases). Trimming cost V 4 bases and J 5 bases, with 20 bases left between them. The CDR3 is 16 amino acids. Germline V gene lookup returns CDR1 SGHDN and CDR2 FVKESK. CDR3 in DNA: TGTGCCAGCAGCCCTCAGGGGGGACTCGTCTTGGAGACCCAGTACTTC. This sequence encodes CASSPQGGLVLETQYF.

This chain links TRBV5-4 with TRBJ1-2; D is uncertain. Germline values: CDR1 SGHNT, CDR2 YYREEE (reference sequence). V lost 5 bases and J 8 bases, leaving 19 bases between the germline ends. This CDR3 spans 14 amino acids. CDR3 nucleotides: TGTGCCAGCAGACTATTCGGCGGGCGTCTCGGCTACACCTTC. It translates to CASRLFGGRLGYTF.

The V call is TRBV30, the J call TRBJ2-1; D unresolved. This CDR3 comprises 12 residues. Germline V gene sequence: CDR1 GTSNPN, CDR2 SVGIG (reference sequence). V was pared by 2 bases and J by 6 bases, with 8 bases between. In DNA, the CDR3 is TGTGCCTGGAGTTTCACCGGCAATGAGCAGTTCTTC. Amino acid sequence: CAWSFTGNEQFF.

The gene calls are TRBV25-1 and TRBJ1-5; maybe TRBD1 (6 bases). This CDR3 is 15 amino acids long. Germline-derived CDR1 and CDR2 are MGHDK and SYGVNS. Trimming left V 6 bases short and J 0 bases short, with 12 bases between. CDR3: CASRGAGHSNQPQHF. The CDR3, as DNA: TGTGCCAGCAGGGGGGCCGGTCATAGCAATCAGCCCCAGCATTTT.

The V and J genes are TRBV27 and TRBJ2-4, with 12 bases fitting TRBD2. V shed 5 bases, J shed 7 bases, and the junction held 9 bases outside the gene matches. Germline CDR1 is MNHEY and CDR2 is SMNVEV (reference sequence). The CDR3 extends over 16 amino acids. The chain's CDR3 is CASSPTRLAGANIQYF. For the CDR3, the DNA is TGTGCCAGCAGTCCAACTAGACTAGCGGGAGCCAACATTCAGTACTTC.

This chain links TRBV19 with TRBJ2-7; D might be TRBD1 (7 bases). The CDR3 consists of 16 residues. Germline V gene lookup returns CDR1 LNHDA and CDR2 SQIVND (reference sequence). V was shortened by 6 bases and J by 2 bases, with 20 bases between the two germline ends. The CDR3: CASSSPGGPNPYEQYF. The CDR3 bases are TGTGCCAGTAGCAGCCCAGGGGGGCCCAATCCCTACGAGCAGTACTTC.

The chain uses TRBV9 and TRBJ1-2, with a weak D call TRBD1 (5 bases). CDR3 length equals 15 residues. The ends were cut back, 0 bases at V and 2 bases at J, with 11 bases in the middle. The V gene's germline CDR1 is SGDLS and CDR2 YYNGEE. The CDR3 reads CASSVGGPRNYGYTF. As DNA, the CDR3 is TGTGCCAGCAGCGTAGGGGGCCCCAGGAACTATGGCTACACCTTC.

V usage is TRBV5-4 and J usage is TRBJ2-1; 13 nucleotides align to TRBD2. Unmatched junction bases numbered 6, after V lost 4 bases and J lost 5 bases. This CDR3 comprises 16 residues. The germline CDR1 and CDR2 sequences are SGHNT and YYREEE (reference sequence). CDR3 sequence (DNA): TGTGCCAGCAGCCGGGGGGGGACTAGCGGGAACAATGAGCAGTTCTTC. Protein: CASSRGGTSGNNEQFF.

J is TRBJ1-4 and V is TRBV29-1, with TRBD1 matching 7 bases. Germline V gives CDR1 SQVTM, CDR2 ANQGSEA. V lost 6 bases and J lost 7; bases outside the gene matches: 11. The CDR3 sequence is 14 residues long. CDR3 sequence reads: CSVFTGASGEKLFF. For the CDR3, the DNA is TGCAGCGTCTTTACAGGGGCCTCGGGTGAAAAACTGTTTTTT.

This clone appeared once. Here the CDR3 reads CASSLIWRPRTGHIGTEAFF. The CDR3 nucleotides are TGTGCCAGCAGCTTGATATGGCGTCCTCGGACAGGGCATATAGGCACTGAAGCTTTCTTT. J is TRBJ1-1 and V is TRBV5-8; 8 bases are a match to TRBD1. In germline, CDR1 is SGHTS, CDR2 YDEGEE. The junction had 21 bases not matched to a gene; V was cut back by 1 base and J by 4 bases. This CDR3 has 20 residues.

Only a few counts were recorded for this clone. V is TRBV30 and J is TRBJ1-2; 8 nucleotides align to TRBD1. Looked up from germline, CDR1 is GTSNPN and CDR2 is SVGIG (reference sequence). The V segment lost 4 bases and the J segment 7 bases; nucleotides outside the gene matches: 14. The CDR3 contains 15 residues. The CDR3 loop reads CAWTPSPGQAVGYTF. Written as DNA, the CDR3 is TGTGCCTGGACTCCCTCACCGGGACAGGCGGTTGGCTACACCTTC.

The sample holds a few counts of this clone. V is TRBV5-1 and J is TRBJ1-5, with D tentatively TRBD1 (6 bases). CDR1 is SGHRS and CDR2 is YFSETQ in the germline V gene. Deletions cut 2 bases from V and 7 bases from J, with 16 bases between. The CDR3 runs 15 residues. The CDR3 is CASSLLQGPGQPQHF. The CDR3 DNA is TGCGCCAGCAGCTTATTACAGGGCCCAGGACAGCCCCAGCATTTT.

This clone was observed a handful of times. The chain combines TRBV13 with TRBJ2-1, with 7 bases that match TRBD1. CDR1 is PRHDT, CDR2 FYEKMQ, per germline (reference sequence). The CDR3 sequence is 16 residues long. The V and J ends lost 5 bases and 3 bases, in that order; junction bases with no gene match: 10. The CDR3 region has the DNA TGTGCCAGCAGCCATACCCTAGGGGGCGGCTACAATGAGCAGTTCTTC. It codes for CASSHTLGGGYNEQFF.

The CDR3 loop reads CSVGAREGPRGTDTQYF. CDR3 DNA: TGCAGCGTGGGGGCGCGGGAGGGCCCCAGGGGGACAGATACGCAGTATTTT. This chain joins TRBV29-1 and TRBJ2-3, with 9 bases that match TRBD2. In germline, CDR1 is SQVTM, CDR2 ANQGSEA. CDR3 length equals 17 residues. V lost 6 bases, J lost 3 bases, and 16 bases stayed unmatched.

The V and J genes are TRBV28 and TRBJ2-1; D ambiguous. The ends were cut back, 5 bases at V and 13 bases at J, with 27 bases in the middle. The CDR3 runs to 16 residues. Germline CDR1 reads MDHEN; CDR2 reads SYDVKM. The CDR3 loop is CASSQARSAGSSVQFF. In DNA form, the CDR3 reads TGTGCCAGCAGTCAAGCGAGGAGCGCCGGGTCGTCAGTACAGTTCTTC. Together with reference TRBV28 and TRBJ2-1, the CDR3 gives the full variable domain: DVKVTQSSRYLVKRTGEKVFLECVQDMDHENMFWYRQDPGLGLRLIYFSYDVKMKEKGDIPEGYSVSREKKERFSLILESASTNQTSMYLCASSQARSAGSSVQFFGPGTRLTVL.

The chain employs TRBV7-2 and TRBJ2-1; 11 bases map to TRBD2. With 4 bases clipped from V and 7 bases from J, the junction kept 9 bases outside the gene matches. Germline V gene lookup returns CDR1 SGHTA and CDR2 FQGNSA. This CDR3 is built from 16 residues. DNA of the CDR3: TGTGCCAGCAGCTCCCTGTATAGCGGGAGGGGGAATGAGCAGTTCTTC. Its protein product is CASSSLYSGRGNEQFF.

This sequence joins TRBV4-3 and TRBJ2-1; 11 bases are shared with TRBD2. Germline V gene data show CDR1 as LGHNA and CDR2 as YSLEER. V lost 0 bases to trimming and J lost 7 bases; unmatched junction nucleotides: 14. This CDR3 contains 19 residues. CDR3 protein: CASSQDRLAGRDTDNEQFF. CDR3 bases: TGCGCCAGCAGCCAAGACAGACTAGCGGGGCGGGATACAGATAATGAGCAGTTCTTC.

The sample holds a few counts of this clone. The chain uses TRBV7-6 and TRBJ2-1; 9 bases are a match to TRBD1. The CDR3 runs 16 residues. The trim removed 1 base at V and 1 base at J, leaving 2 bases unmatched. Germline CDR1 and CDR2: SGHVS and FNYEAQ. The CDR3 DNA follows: TGTGCCAGCAGCTTAGAAGGGACAGGGTCCTACAATGAGCAGTTCTTC. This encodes CASSLEGTGSYNEQFF.

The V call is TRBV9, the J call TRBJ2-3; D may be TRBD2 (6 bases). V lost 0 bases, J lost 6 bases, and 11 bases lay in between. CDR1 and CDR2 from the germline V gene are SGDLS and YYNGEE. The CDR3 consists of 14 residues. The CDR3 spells CASSVEGTADTQYF. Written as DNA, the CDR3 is TGTGCCAGCAGCGTAGAGGGGACTGCGGATACGCAGTATTTT.

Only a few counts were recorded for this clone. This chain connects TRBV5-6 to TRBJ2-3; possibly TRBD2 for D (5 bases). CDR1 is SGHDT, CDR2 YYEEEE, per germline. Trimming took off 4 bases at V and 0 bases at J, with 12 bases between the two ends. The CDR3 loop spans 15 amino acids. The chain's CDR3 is CASSIGLTSTDTQYF. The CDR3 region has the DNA TGTGCCAGCAGCATCGGACTTACTAGCACAGATACGCAGTATTTT.